One sample yielded the 31 T cell receptor beta chains listed below, sequenced in a study of blood T cell repertoires in COVID-19. TCRdb's table, derived via immunoSEQ multiplex PCR, lists solely in-frame clones and lacks some. The repertoire holds 130,000 or so clones, with around 89% as singletons. The sequencing sample was made of peripheral blood. These receptors all come from a man between 50 and 59 years old with active or convalescent COVID-19.

This chain joins TRBV24-1 and TRBJ2-5, with a tentative D call TRBD2 (6 bases). Germline V lookup: CDR1 KGHDR, CDR2 SFDVKD. This CDR3 region has 15 residues. V was clipped by 10 bases and J by 2 bases, with 19 bases between them. The CDR3 protein is CATNLCRGLQETQYF. As DNA, the CDR3 is TGTGCCACTAACCTATGCCGGGGGTTACAAGAGACCCAGTACTTC.

In DNA, the CDR3 is TGCGCCAGCAGCTGGTTGAAAGCGGGGGCCCATGGCAATGAGCAGTTCTTC. It encodes CASSWLKAGAHGNEQFF. The chain has TRBV5-1 and TRBJ2-1; 8 nucleotides line up with TRBD2. The CDR3 has 17 amino acids. In germline, CDR1 is SGHRS, CDR2 YFSETQ. The V and J ends lost 3 bases and 6 bases, in that order; junction bases with no gene match: 14.

This clone was recorded a few times. The chain employs TRBV5-1 and TRBJ2-7, with D possibly being TRBD1 (6 bases). This CDR3 region has 14 residues. The germline gives CDR1 SGHRS, CDR2 YFSETQ. V was cut by 2 bases and J by 0 bases, with 9 bases left in between. DNA of the CDR3: TGCGCCAGCAGCTTTGACAGGATCTCCTACGAGCAGTACTTC. As protein: CASSFDRISYEQYF.

The count of this clone is one. This sequence joins TRBV19 and TRBJ2-1; 7 nucleotides line up with TRBD2. In germline, CDR1 is LNHDA, CDR2 SQIVND (reference sequence). After removal of 7 bases from V and 7 bases from J, the junction contained 13 bases not matched to a gene. The CDR3 runs 15 residues. CDR3 region: CASTQTSWYANEQFF. In nucleotides, the CDR3 is TGTGCCAGTACCCAGACTAGCTGGTACGCGAATGAGCAGTTCTTC.

V is TRBV6-2 or TRBV6-3 and J is TRBJ2-5; D perhaps matches TRBD1 (6 bases). The V end lost 3 bases, the J end lost 2 bases, and 13 bases lay between the germline ends. The V gene's germline CDR1 is MNHEY and CDR2 SVGEGT. CDR3 length equals 15 residues. This CDR3 reads CASSYAGQSQETQYF. CDR3 DNA sequence: TGTGCCAGCAGTTATGCTGGACAGTCTCAAGAGACCCAGTACTTC.

This sequence joins TRBV7-2 and TRBJ1-4, with 9 nucleotides matching TRBD1. CDR3 length: 15 amino acids. Germline V gene data show CDR1 as SGHTA and CDR2 as FQGNSA. V lost 5 bases, J lost 8 bases, and 9 bases stayed unmatched. The CDR3 spells CASSPLQGAREKLFF. The CDR3 DNA is TGTGCCAGCAGCCCCCTACAGGGGGCAAGGGAAAAACTGTTTTTT.

The gene calls are TRBV6-5 and TRBJ1-4; D might be TRBD1 (6 bases). V was shortened by 0 bases and J by 4 bases, with 9 bases between the two germline ends. The CDR3 is made up of 15 amino acids. The germline gives CDR1 MNHEY, CDR2 SVGAGI. The DNA for the CDR3 is TGTGCCAGCAGTTACTCGGACAGCTTTAATGAAAAACTGTTTTTT. This gives the protein CASSYSDSFNEKLFF.

This sequence joins TRBV6-5 and TRBJ2-2; 10 bases match TRBD1. V lost 5 bases to trimming and J lost 6 bases; unmatched junction nucleotides: 6. Looked up from germline, CDR1 is MNHEY and CDR2 is SVGAGI. This CDR3 spans 15 amino acids. CDR3 residues: CASSPDRGRAGELFF. The CDR3 DNA follows: TGTGCCAGCAGTCCAGACAGGGGGCGCGCCGGGGAGCTGTTTTTT.

The V and J genes are TRBV7-6 and TRBJ1-1; D is perhaps TRBD1 (6 bases). This CDR3 is built from 13 residues. Germline loops: CDR1 SGHVS, CDR2 FNYEAQ. Trimming left V 3 bases short and J 3 bases short, with 8 bases between. CDR3 amino acids: CASSLAGDTEAFF. DNA for the CDR3: TGTGCCAGCAGCTTGGCAGGGGACACTGAAGCTTTCTTT.

This clone was seen a single time. This chain connects TRBV24-1 to TRBJ2-1, with a weak D call TRBD1 (6 bases). V was cut by 4 bases and J by 8 bases, with 20 bases left in between. Germline loops: CDR1 KGHDR, CDR2 SFDVKD. This CDR3 contains 16 residues. The CDR3 is CATSEYTTAQGYEQFF. The CDR3 DNA sequence: TGTGCCACCAGTGAATACACAACGGCACAGGGCTATGAGCAGTTCTTC.

This clone was recorded only once. The chain links TRBV19 to TRBJ2-2, with 9 bases that match TRBD1. The CDR3 spans 14 residues. J gave up 7 bases and V 3 bases, and 3 bases lay outside the gene matches. The germline gives CDR1 LNHDA, CDR2 SQIVND (reference sequence). The CDR3 bases are TGTGCCAGTAGTATGGACAGGGGTAACGGGGAGCTGTTTTTT. The encoded protein is CASSMDRGNGELFF.

This clone was seen more than once but under ten times. CDR3 region: CASSQVLASGRAPNEQFF. CDR3 in DNA: TGCGCCAGCAGCCAAGTTTTGGCTAGCGGGAGGGCCCCCAATGAGCAGTTCTTC. V and J are TRBV4-1 and TRBJ2-1; 12 bases align to TRBD2. This CDR3 has 18 residues. Germline CDR1 reads MGHRA; CDR2 reads YSYEKL. V was pared by 1 base and J by 6 bases, with 10 bases of the junction left unmatched.

The chain employs TRBV29-1 and TRBJ2-1; D uncertain. Germline V gene sequence: CDR1 SQVTM, CDR2 ANQGSEA. Trimming cost V 3 bases and J 8 bases, with 14 bases left between them. The CDR3 covers 13 residues. The CDR3 DNA reads as TGCAGCGTTGACCAATTTCGAGAGGATGAGCAGTTCTTC. It yields the protein CSVDQFREDEQFF.

The rearrangement uses TRBV29-1 and TRBJ1-1; 7 positions agree with TRBD1. J was trimmed by 7 bases and V by 4 bases; bases with no gene match: 6. Germline CDR1 is SQVTM and CDR2 is ANQGSEA. This CDR3 spans 12 amino acids. The CDR3 spells CSVGPGTVEAFF. CDR3 nucleotides: TGCAGCGTTGGCCCTGGGACAGTTGAAGCTTTCTTT.

The chain employs TRBV4-2 and TRBJ2-2, with 7 bases identical to TRBD2. Trimming took 0 bases from V and 3 from J; bases not matched to a gene: 10. Germline CDR1 and CDR2: LGHNA and YNFKEQ. The length of the CDR3 is 18 residues. CDR3 sequence: CASSQDPGGGSHTGELFF. CDR3 nucleotide sequence: TGTGCCAGCAGCCAAGATCCCGGTGGCGGGAGCCACACCGGGGAGCTGTTTTTT.

There are a few counts of this clone. The chain carries TRBV5-1 and TRBJ1-1, with D possibly TRBD1 on 6 matching bases. This CDR3 is built from 13 residues. V shed 5 bases and J shed 11 bases, with 19 bases lying between them. Germline lookup yields CDR1 SGHRS and CDR2 YFSETQ. The CDR3 DNA sequence: TGCGCCAGCAGTCCCCGACAGGAAGGGCGGGCTTTCTTT. Its translation: CASSPRQEGRAFF.

The J gene is TRBJ1-4, the V gene TRBV6-5; TRBD1 agrees at 10 bases. Trimming took 5 bases from V and 7 from J; bases not matched to a gene: 7. This CDR3 is 15 amino acids long. Germline V CDR1 and CDR2: MNHEY, SVGAGI. CDR3 residues: CASSLGQGEGEKLFF. In DNA form, the CDR3 reads TGTGCCAGCAGTCTTGGACAGGGGGAGGGTGAAAAACTGTTTTTT.

This clone was counted once. The rearrangement uses TRBV3-1 (or the pseudogene TRBV3-2) and TRBJ1-1; 10 bases map to TRBD1. Germline CDR1 is LGHDT and CDR2 is YNNKEL (reference sequence). The V segment lost 6 bases and the J segment 1 base; nucleotides outside the gene matches: 11. The CDR3 covers 17 residues. In DNA, the CDR3 is TGTGCCAGCAGGCGAGGGACAGGGGAAGGTCCGAACACTGAAGCTTTCTTT. Protein product: CASRRGTGEGPNTEAFF.

The CDR3 sequence is CASSFSTRSYNEQFF. The CDR3 nucleotides are TGTGCCAGCAGTTTTTCGACTCGCTCCTACAATGAGCAGTTCTTC. The chain uses TRBV27 and TRBJ2-1; D is undetermined. Germline V gene sequence: CDR1 MNHEY, CDR2 SMNVEV (reference sequence). The CDR3 has 15 amino acids. Trimming cost V 3 bases and J 0 bases, with 9 bases left between them.

The chain has TRBV28 and TRBJ2-1; TRBD2 aligns across 8 bases. Germline V gene lookup returns CDR1 MDHEN and CDR2 SYDVKM. With 6 bases clipped from V and 6 bases from J, the junction kept 10 bases outside the gene matches. There are 15 residues in the CDR3. The CDR3: CASSRGGHGANEQFF. CDR3 DNA sequence: TGTGCCAGCAGCCGGGGGGGACACGGAGCCAATGAGCAGTTCTTC.

V gene TRBV7-2 combines with J gene TRBJ1-1, with no clear D. The V gene lost 1 base and the J gene lost 10 bases, with 16 bases spanning the gap. Germline CDR1 reads SGHTA; CDR2 reads FQGNSA. This CDR3 is built from 14 residues. The CDR3 nucleotides read TGTGCCAGCAGCTTAGTTGGAGAAGTGTCAGCAGCTTTCTTT. Translated: CASSLVGEVSAAFF.

The chain joins TRBV3-1 (or the pseudogene TRBV3-2) to TRBJ2-3; 13 bases fit TRBD2. Germline V lookup: CDR1 LGHDT, CDR2 YNNKEL (reference sequence). V lost 4 bases and J lost 1; bases outside the gene matches: 2. The CDR3 is made up of 16 amino acids. CDR3 DNA: TGTGCCAGCAGCCCTGGGACTAGCGGGGGCACAGATACGCAGTATTTT. Translated: CASSPGTSGGTDTQYF.

The count of this clone is one. CDR3 nucleotide sequence: TGCGCCAGCAGCTTGAGGAGTAACACCGGGGAGCTGTTTTTT. This gives the protein CASSLRSNTGELFF. The chain employs TRBV5-1 and TRBJ2-2, with D unresolved. V was shortened by 1 base and J by 2 bases, with 6 bases between the two germline ends. Germline values: CDR1 SGHRS, CDR2 YFSETQ. There are 14 residues in the CDR3.

The chain uses TRBV27 and TRBJ1-1; the D is unclear. Between the trimmed V and J ends, which lost 3 bases and 4 bases, there was a span of 6 bases. CDR1 is MNHEY and CDR2 is SMNVEV in the germline V gene (reference sequence). The CDR3 loop spans 12 amino acids. CDR3 sequence (DNA): TGTGCCAGCAGTTTGAGTGGCACTGAAGCTTTCTTT. Translated: CASSLSGTEAFF.

The chain is built from TRBV7-2 and TRBJ2-4, with 8 bases that match TRBD2. The CDR3 spans 14 residues. The germline CDR1 and CDR2 sequences are SGHTA and FQGNSA. V lost 1 base to trimming and J lost 10 bases; unmatched junction nucleotides: 6. CDR3 nucleotides: TGTGCCAGCAGCTTAGAGCCGCTAGCGGGTATTCAGTACTTC. As protein: CASSLEPLAGIQYF.

This clone was found a few times. The chain has TRBV19 and TRBJ2-2, with 8 bases fitting TRBD1. The V segment lost 4 bases and the J segment 1 base; nucleotides outside the gene matches: 5. This CDR3 region has 16 residues. Germline V gene sequence: CDR1 LNHDA, CDR2 SQIVND (reference sequence). The CDR3 DNA sequence: TGTGCCAGTAGTACCCCCGGGACAGGGAACACCGGGGAGCTGTTTTTT. Translating it yields CASSTPGTGNTGELFF.

V is TRBV28 and J is TRBJ1-4; D might be TRBD1 (5 bases). Trimming left V 2 bases short and J 10 bases short, with 14 bases between. CDR1 MDHEN and CDR2 SYDVKM come from the germline V gene. The CDR3 consists of 14 residues. CDR3 in DNA: TGTGCCAGCAGTTTACGGCAGGGAGGTGGAAAACTGTTTTTT. This encodes CASSLRQGGGKLFF. Variable domain in full (rest from reference TRBV28 and TRBJ1-4): DVKVTQSSRYLVKRTGEKVFLECVQDMDHENMFWYRQDPGLGLRLIYFSYDVKMKEKGDIPEGYSVSREKKERFSLILESASTNQTSMYLCASSLRQGGGKLFFGSGTQLSVL.

The chain couples TRBV14 to TRBJ2-2; D ambiguous. Trimming took off 4 bases at V and 1 base at J, with 4 bases between the two ends. Germline assignment: CDR1 SGHDN and CDR2 FVKESK. The CDR3 contains 13 residues. CDR3 sequence (DNA): TGTGCCAGCAGCCCGAGGAACACCGGGGAGCTGTTTTTT. As protein: CASSPRNTGELFF.

J is TRBJ2-1 and V is TRBV7-2; 12 bases agree with TRBD2. Germline lookup yields CDR1 SGHTA and CDR2 FQGNSA. V trimming: 5 bases; J trimming: 8 bases; junction bases outside the gene matches: 7. The CDR3 spans 15 residues. The CDR3 sequence is CASSPLAGGPYEQFF. DNA for the CDR3: TGTGCCAGCAGCCCTCTAGCGGGAGGGCCCTATGAGCAGTTCTTC.

The chain uses TRBV12-3 or TRBV12-4 and TRBJ1-1; D gene uncertain. This CDR3 spans 13 amino acids. Trimming removed 3 bases at V and 1 base at J, with 6 bases between. CDR3 in amino acids: CASSLAENTEAFF. The CDR3, as DNA: TGTGCCAGCAGTTTGGCCGAGAACACTGAAGCTTTCTTT.

The chain is built from TRBV5-1 and TRBJ1-1, with no clear D. There are 13 residues in the CDR3. Trimming pared 0 bases from V and 1 base from J, leaving 4 bases between. Germline V gives CDR1 SGHRS, CDR2 YFSETQ. Written as DNA, the CDR3 is TGCGCCAGCAGCTTGGACAGGAACACTGAAGCTTTCTTT. It is translated as CASSLDRNTEAFF.